This T cell receptor beta chain was sequenced for a study of OX40 agonist ivuxolimab in advanced cancers. As for the study in general: A male proportion of approximately 80% was recorded, with mean age 60 years and range about 23 to 90. Participants could have had prior anti-PD-1, anti-PD-L1 or anti-CTLA-4 therapy, and roughly 40% had some.

Germline values: CDR1 LGHNA, CDR2 YSLEER. Losses at the gene ends were 4 bases for V and 2 bases for J; bases not matched to a gene: 6. This CDR3 comprises 15 residues. Findings and caveats of the study: Expanded peripheral T cell antigen specificity was not determined. CD4+ and CD8+ blood T cells expanded clonally by week 6 at 0.1 to 3.0 mg/kg.

Assay used: immunoSEQ multiplex PCR; TCRdb lists only in-frame clones, some missing. In the table there are roughly 53,000 clones, 85% of which are singletons. Concerning this clone: Its cognate antigen is unknown.

This sequence originates from an adult with an advanced solid tumor such as melanoma, head and neck, liver or kidney cancer. The chain carries TRBV4-3 and TRBJ2-7, with 9 bases lining up with TRBD1. Specimen: CD4+ or CD8+ T cells sorted from blood, collected in a trial of the OX40 agonist ivuxolimab. The CDR3 loop is CASSPTGQGPYEQYF. Written as DNA, the CDR3 is TGCGCCAGCAGCCCCACCGGACAGGGGCCCTACGAGCAGTACTTC.